A few counts support the clone carrying this T cell receptor beta chain. The sample belongs to a study of T-cell memory formation after mild COVID-19. TCRdb analysed the 5' RACE reads with MiXCR anew, one entry per CDR3 protein. Here the sample spans about 240,000 distinct CDR3 sequences, approximately 9% being singletons. The sequencing sample was made of PBMCs or a T cell subset sorted from them (not recorded which). This TCR was recovered from a man younger than 30 who had mild COVID-19 (a few samples of this study predate the infection). Cell type and time point are not known.

This CDR3 reads CASSPNSGAEFF. In nucleotides, the CDR3 is TGTGCCAGCAGCCCAAACTCGGGGGCGGAGTTCTTC. The gene calls are TRBV9 and TRBJ2-1; D may correspond to TRBD1 or TRBD2 (6 bases each). V lost 4 bases, J lost 14 bases, and 16 bases lay in between. Germline CDR1 reads SGDLS; CDR2 reads YYNGEE. The CDR3 sequence is 12 residues long.